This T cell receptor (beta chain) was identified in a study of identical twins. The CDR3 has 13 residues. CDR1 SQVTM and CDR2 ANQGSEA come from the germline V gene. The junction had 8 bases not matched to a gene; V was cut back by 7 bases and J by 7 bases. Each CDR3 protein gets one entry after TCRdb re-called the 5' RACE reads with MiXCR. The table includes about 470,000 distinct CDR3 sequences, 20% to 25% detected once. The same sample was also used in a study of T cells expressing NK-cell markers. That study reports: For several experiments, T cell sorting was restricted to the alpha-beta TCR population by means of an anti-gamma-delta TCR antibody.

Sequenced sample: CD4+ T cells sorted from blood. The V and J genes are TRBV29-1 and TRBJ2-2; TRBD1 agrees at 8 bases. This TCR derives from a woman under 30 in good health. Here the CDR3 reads CSAGQVFLGELFF. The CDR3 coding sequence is TGCAGCGCGGGACAGGTTTTTCTCGGGGAGCTGTTTTTT.